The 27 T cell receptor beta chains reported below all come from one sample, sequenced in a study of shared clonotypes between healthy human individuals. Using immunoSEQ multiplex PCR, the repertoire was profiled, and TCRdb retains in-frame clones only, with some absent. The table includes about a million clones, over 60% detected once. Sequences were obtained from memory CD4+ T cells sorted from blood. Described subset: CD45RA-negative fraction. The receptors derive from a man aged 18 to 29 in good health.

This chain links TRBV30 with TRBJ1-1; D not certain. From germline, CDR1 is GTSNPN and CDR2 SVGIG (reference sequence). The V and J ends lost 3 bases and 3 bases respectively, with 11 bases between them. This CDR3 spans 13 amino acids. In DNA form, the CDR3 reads TGTGCCTGGAGCTCACGAACGGACACTGAAGCTTTCTTT. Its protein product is CAWSSRTDTEAFF.

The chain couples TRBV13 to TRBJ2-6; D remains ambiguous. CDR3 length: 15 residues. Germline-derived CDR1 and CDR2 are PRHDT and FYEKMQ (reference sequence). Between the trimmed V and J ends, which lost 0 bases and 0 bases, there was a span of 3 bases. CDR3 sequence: CASSLGDSGANVLTF. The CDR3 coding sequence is TGTGCCAGCAGCTTAGGGGACTCTGGGGCCAACGTCCTGACTTTC.

CDR3 sequence (DNA): TGTGCCAGCAGTCCGACATTCGGGGGAGCTGAAGCTTTCTTT. As protein: CASSPTFGGAEAFF. The chain employs TRBV2 and TRBJ1-1, with D tentatively TRBD1 (5 bases). CDR1 SNHLY and CDR2 FYNNEI come from the germline V gene. V lost 5 bases and J 6 bases, leaving 16 bases between the germline ends. The CDR3 contains 14 residues.

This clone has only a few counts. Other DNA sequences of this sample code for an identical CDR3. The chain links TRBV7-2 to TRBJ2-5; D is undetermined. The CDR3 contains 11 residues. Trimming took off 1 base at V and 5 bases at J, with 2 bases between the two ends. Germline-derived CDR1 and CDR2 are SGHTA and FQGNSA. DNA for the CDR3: TGTGCCAGCAGCTTAGTTGAGACCCAGTACTTC. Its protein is CASSLVETQYF.

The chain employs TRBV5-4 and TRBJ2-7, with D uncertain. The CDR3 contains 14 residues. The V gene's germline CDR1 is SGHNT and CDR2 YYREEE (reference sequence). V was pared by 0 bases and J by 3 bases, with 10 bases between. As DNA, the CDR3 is TGTGCCAGCAGCTTGGGTGGAAGGGACTACGAGCAGTACTTC. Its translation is CASSLGGRDYEQYF. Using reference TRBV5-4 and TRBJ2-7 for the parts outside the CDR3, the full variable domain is ETGVTQSPTHLIKTRGQQVTLRCSSQSGHNTVSWYQQALGQGPQFIFQYYREEENGRGNFPPRFSGLQFPNYSSELNVNALELDDSALYLCASSLGGRDYEQYFGPGTRLTVT.

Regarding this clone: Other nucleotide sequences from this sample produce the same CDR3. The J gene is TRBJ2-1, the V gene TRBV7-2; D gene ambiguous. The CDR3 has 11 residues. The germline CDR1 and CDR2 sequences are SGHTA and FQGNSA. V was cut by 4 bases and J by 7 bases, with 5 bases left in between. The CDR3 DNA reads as TGTGCCAGCAGCTCCTTAAATGAGCAGTTCTTC. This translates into CASSSLNEQFF. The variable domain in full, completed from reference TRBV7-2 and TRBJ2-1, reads GAGVSQSPSNKVTEKGKDVELRCDPISGHTALYWYRQSLGQGLEFLIYFQGNSAPDKSGLPSDRFSAERTGGSVSTLTIQRTQQEDSAVYLCASSSLNEQFFGPGTRLTVL.

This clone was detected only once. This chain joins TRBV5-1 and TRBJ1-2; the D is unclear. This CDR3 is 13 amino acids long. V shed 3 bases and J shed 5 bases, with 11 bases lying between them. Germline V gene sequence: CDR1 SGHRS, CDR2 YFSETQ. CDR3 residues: CASSSNSLYGYTF. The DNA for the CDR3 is TGCGCCAGCAGCTCGAACAGCCTATATGGCTACACCTTC. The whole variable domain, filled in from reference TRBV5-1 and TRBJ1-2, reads KAGVTQTPRYLIKTRGQQVTLSCSPISGHRSVSWYQQTPGQGLQFLFEYFSETQRNKGNFPGRFSGRQFSNSRSEMNVSTLELGDSALYLCASSSNSLYGYTFGSGTRLTVV.

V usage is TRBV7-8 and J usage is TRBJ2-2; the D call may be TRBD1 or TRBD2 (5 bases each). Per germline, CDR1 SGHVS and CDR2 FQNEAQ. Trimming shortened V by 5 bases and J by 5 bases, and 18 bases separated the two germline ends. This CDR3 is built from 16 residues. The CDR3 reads CASSPPMRGRTGELFF. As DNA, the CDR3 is TGTGCCAGCAGCCCCCCTATGAGGGGTCGGACCGGGGAGCTGTTTTTT.

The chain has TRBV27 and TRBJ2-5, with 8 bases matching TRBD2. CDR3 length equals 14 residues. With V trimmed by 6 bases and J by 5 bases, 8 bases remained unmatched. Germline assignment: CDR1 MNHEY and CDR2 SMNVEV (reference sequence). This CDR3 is CASRGSGSGETQYF. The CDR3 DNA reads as TGTGCCAGCAGGGGAAGCGGGAGCGGGGAGACCCAGTACTTC.

CDR3 sequence: CASSFYRGLETDTQYF. The CDR3 nucleotides read TGTGCCAGCAGCTTCTACAGGGGGCTGGAGACAGATACGCAGTATTTT. This sequence joins TRBV5-8 and TRBJ2-3, with 9 bases identical to TRBD1. CDR3 size: 16 residues. After removal of 2 bases from V and 3 bases from J, the junction contained 7 bases not matched to a gene. Germline V lookup: CDR1 SGHTS, CDR2 YDEGEE.

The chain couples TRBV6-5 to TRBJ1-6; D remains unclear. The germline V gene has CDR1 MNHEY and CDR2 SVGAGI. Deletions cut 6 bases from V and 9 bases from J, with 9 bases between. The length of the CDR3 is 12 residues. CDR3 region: CASSTMSSPLHF. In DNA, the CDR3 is TGTGCCAGCAGCACCATGTCTTCACCCCTCCACTTT.

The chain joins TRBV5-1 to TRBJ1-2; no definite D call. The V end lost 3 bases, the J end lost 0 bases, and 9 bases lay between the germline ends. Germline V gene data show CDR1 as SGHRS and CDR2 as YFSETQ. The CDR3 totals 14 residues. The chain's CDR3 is CASSSERTNYGYTF. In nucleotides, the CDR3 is TGCGCCAGCAGCTCCGAGAGGACTAACTATGGCTACACCTTC. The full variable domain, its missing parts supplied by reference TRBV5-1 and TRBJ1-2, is KAGVTQTPRYLIKTRGQQVTLSCSPISGHRSVSWYQQTPGQGLQFLFEYFSETQRNKGNFPGRFSGRQFSNSRSEMNVSTLELGDSALYLCASSSERTNYGYTFGSGTRLTVV.

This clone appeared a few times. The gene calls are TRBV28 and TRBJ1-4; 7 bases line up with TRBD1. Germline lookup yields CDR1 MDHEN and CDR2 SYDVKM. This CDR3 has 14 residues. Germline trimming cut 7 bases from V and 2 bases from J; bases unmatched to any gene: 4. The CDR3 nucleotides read TGTGCCAGCAACGACAGGGCGACTAATGAAAAACTGTTTTTT. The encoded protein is CASNDRATNEKLFF.

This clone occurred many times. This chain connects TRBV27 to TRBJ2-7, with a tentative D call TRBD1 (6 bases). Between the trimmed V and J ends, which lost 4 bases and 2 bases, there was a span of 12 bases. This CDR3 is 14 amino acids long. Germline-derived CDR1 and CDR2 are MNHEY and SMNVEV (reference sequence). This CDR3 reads CASSSGQYTYEQYF. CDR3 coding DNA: TGTGCCAGCAGTTCCGGACAGTACACCTACGAGCAGTACTTC.

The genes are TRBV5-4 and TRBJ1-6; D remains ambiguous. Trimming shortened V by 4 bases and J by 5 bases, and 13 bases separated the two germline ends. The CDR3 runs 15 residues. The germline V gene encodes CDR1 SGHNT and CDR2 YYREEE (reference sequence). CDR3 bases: TGTGCCAGCAGCCTGTCACCGATGGATAATTCACCCCTCCACTTT. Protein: CASSLSPMDNSPLHF. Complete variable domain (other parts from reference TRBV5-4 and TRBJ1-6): ETGVTQSPTHLIKTRGQQVTLRCSSQSGHNTVSWYQQALGQGPQFIFQYYREEENGRGNFPPRFSGLQFPNYSSELNVNALELDDSALYLCASSLSPMDNSPLHFGNGTRLTVT.

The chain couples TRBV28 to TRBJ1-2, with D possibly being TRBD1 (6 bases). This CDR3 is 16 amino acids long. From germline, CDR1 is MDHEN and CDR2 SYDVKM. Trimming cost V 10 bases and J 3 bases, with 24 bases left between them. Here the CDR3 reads CAIKPRGREGDYGYTF. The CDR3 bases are TGTGCCATCAAACCACGGGGCAGGGAGGGGGACTATGGCTACACCTTC.

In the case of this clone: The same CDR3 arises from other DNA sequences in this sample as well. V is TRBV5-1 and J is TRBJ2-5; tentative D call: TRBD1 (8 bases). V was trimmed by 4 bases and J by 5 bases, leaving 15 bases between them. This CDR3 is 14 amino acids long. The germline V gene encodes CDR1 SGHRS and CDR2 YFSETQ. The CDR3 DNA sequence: TGCGCCAGCAGCACCGGACAGGGAGGGGAGACCCAGTACTTC. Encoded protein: CASSTGQGGETQYF.

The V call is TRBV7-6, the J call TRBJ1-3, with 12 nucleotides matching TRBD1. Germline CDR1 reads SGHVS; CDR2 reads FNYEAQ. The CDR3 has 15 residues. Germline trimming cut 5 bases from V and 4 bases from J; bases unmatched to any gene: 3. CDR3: CASSLGTGGGNTIYF. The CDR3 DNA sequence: TGTGCCAGCAGCCTCGGGACAGGGGGCGGAAACACCATATATTTT.

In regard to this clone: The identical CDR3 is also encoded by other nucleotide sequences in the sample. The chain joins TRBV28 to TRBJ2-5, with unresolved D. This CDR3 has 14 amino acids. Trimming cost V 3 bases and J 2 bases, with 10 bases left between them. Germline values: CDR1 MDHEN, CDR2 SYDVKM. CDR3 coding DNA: TGTGCCAGCAGTTTGCTCGGCGCGCAAGAGACCCAGTACTTC. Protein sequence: CASSLLGAQETQYF.

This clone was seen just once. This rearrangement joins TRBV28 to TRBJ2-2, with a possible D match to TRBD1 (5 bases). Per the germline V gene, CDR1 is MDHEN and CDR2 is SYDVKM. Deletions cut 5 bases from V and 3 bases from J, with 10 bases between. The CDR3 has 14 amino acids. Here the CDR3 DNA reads TGTGCCAGCAGTCCCCGACAGTACACCGGGGAGCTGTTTTTT. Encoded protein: CASSPRQYTGELFF.

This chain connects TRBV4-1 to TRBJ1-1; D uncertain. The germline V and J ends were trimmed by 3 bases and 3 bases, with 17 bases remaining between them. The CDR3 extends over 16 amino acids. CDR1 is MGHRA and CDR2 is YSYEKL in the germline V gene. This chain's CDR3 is CASSHLPPFLDTEAFF. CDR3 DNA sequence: TGCGCCAGCAGCCACCTTCCTCCGTTTTTGGACACTGAAGCTTTCTTT.

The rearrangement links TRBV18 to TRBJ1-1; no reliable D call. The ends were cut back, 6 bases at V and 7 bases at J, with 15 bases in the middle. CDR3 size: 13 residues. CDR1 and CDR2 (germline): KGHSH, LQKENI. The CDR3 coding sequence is TGTGCCAGCTCCCCTAGTATGGAACGTGAAGCTTTCTTT. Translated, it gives CASSPSMEREAFF.

Here the CDR3 reads CASSQSGPGHQPQHF. The CDR3 DNA reads TGCGCCAGCAGTCAATCCGGACCGGGGCATCAGCCCCAGCATTTT. The chain has TRBV23-1 and TRBJ1-5, with a tentative D call TRBD1 (5 bases). TRBV23-1 is an ORF, and what it does is uncertain. The CDR3 runs 15 residues. V lost 0 bases, J lost 5 bases, and 11 bases lay in between.

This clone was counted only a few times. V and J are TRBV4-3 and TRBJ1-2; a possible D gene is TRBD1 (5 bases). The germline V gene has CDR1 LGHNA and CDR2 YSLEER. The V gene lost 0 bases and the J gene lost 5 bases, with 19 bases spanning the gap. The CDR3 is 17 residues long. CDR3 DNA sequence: TGCGCCAGCAGCCAAGAGTACGTAGGGGCGTCCGTATATGGCTACACCTTC. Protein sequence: CASSQEYVGASVYGYTF.

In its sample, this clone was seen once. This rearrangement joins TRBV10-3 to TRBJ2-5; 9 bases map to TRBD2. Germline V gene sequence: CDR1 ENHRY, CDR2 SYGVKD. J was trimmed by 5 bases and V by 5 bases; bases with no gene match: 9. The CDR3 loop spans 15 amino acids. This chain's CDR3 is CAISNQAGGQETQYF. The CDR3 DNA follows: TGTGCCATCAGTAATCAGGCGGGGGGGCAGGAGACCCAGTACTTC.

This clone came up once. This CDR3 is CASSVSGTGFSEQFF. The CDR3 coding sequence is TGTGCCAGCAGCGTCTCCGGGACAGGGTTTAGTGAGCAGTTCTTC. V is TRBV9 and J is TRBJ2-1; 9 bases align to TRBD1. This CDR3 contains 15 residues. The germline CDR1 and CDR2 sequences are SGDLS and YYNGEE. Trimming took 2 bases from V and 9 from J; bases not matched to a gene: 9.

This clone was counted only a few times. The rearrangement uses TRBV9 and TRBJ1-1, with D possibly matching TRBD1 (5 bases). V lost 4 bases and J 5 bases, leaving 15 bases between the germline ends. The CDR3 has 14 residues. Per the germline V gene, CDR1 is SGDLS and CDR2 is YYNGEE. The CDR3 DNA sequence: TGTGCCAGCAGCAGACTCGGGGCGGGGACTGAAGCTTTCTTT. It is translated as CASSRLGAGTEAFF. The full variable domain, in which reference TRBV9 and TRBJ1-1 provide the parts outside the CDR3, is DSGVTQTPKHLITATGQRVTLRCSPRSGDLSVYWYQQSLDQGLQFLIQYYNGEERAKGNILERFSAQQFPDLHSELNLSSLELGDSALYFCASSRLGAGTEAFFGQGTRLTVV.